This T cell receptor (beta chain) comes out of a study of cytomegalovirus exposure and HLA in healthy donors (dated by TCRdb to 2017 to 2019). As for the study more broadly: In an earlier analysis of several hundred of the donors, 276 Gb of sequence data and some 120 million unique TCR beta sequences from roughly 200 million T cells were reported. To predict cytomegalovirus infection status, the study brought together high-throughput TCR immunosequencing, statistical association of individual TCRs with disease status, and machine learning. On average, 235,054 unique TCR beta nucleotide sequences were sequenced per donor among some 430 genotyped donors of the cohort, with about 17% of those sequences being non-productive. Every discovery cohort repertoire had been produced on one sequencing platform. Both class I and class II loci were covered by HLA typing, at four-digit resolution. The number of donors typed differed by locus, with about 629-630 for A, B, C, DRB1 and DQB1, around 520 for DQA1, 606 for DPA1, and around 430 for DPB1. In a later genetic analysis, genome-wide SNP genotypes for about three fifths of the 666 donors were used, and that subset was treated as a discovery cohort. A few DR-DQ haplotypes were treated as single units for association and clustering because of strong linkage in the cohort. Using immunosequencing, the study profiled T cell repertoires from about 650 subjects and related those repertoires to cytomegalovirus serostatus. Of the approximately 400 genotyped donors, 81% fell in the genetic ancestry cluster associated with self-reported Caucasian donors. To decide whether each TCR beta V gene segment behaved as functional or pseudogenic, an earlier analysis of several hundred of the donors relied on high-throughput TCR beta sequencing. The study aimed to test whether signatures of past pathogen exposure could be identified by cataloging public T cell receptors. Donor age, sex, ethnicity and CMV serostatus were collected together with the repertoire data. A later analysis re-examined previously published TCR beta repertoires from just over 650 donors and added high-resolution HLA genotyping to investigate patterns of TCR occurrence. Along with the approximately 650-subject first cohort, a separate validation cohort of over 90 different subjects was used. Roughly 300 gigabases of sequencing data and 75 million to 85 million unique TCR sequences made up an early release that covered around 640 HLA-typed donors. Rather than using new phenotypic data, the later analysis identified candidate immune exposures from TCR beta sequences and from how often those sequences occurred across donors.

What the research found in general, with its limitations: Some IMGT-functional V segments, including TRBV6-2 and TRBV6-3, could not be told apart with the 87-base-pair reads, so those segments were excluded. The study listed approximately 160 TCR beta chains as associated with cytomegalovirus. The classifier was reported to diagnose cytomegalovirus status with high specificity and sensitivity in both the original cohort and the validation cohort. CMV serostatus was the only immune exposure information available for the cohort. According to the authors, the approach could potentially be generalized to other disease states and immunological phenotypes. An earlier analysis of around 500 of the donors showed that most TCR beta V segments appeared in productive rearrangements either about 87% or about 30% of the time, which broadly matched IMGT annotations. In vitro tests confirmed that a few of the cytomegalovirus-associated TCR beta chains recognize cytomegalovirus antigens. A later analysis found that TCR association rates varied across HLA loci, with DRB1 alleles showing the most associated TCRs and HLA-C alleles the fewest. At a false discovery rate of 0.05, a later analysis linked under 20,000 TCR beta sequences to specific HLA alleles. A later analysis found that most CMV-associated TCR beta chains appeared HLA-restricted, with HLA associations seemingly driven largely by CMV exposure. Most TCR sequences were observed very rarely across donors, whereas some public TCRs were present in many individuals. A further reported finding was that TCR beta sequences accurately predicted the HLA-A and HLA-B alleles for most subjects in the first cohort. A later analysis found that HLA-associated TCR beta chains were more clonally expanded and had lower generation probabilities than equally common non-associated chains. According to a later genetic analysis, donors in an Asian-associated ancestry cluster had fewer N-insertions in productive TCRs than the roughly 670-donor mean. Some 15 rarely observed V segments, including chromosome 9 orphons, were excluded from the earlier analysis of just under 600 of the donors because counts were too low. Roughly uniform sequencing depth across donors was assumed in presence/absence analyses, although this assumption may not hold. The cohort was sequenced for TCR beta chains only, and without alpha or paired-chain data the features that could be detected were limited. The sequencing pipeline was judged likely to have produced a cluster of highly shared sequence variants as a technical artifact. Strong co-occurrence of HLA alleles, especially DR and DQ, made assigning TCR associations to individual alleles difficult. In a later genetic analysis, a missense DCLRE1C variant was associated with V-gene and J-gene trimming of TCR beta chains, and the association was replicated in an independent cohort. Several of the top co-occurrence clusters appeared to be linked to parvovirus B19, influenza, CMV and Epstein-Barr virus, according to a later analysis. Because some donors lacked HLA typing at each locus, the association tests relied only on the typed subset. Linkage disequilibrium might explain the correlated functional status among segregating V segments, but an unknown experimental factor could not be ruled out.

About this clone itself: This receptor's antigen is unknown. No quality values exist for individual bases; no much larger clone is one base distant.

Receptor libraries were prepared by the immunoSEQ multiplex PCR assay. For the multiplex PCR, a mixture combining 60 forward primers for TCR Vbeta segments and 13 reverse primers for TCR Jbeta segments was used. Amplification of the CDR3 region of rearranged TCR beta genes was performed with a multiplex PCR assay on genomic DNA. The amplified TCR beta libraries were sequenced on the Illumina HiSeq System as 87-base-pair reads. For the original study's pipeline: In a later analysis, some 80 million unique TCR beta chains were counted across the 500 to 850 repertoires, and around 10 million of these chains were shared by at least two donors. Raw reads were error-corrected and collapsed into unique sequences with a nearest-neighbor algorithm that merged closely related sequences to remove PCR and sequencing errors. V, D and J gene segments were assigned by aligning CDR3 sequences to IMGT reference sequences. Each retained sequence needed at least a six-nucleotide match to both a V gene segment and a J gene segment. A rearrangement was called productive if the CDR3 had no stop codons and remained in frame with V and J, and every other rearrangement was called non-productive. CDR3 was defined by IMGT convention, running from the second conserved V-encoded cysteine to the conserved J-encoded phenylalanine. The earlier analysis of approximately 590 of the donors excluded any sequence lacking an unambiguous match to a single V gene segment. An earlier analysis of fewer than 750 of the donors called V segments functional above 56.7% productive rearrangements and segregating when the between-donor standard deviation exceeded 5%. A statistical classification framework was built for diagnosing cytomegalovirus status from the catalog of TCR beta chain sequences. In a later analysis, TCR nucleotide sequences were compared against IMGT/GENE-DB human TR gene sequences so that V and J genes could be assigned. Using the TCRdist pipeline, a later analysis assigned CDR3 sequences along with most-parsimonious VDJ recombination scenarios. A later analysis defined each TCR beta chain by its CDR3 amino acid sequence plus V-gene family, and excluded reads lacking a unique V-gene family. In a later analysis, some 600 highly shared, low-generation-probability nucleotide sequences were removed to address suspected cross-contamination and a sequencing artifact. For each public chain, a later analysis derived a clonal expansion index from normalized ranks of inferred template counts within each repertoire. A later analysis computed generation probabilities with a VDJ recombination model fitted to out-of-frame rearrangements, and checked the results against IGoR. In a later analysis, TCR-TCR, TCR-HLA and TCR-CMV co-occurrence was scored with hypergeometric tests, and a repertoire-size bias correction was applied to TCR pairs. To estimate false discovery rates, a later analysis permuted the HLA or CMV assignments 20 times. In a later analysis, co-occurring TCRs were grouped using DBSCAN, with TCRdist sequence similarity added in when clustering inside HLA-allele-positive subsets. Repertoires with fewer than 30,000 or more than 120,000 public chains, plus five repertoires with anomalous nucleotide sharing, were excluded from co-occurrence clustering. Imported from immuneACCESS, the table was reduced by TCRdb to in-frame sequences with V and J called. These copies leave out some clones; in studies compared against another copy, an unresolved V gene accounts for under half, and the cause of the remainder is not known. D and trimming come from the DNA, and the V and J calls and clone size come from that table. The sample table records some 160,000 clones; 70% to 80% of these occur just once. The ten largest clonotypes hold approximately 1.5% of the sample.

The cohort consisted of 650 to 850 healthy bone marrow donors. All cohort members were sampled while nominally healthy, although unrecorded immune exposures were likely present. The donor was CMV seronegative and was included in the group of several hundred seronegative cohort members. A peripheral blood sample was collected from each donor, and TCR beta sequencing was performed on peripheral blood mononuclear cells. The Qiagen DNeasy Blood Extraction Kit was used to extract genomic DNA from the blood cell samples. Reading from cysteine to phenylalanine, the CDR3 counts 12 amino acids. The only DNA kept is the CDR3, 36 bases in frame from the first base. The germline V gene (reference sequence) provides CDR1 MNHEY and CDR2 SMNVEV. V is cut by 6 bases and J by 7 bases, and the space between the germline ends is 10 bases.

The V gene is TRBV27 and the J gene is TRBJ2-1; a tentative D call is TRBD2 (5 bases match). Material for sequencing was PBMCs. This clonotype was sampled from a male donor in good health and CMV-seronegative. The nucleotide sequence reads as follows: TGTGCCAGCAGGGACTTCGGGAATGAGCAGTTCTTC. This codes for CASRDFGNEQFF.